This is a list of T cell receptor beta chains from one sample in a study of identical twins. TCRdb re-derived calls from the 5' RACE reads in MiXCR, one entry per CDR3 protein. The sample has some 560,000 distinct CDR3 sequences; around 9.6% are singletons. This sample also belongs to another study, concerning yellow fever vaccine responses in identical twins.

The sequenced sample consisted of PBMCs. The receptors derive from a woman aged 18 to 35 in good health. The CDR3 runs from the conserved cysteine through the conserved F or W. The D gene is left open where the match is weak. Only some rows state a clone size, as once, few, many or a class for expanded clones.

clone_size,j_call,cdr3_length,v_call,d_call,cdr3_aa,cdr3_nt
-,TRBJ2-2,17,TRBV7-2,TRBD2,CASSQFRGGANTGELFF,TGTGCCAGCAGCCAGTTTCGCGGGGGGGCGAACACCGGGGAGCTGTTTTTT
many,TRBJ1-2,15,TRBV24-1,TRBD1,CATSDHGQANYGYTF,TGTGCCACCAGTGACCATGGACAGGCTAACTATGGCTACACCTTC
-,TRBJ2-7,14,TRBV20-1,TRBD1,CSASRQGAISEQYF,TGCAGTGCTAGTAGACAGGGGGCGATTTCCGAGCAGTACTTC
-,TRBJ2-4,13,TRBV7-9,-,CASSLLQGNIQYF,TGTGCCAGCAGCCTTTTACAGGGAAACATTCAGTACTTC
many,TRBJ2-1,14,TRBV5-4,TRBD2,CASSLETSMNEQFF,TGTGCCAGCAGCTTGGAGACTAGCATGAATGAGCAGTTCTTC
many,TRBJ2-1,11,TRBV29-1,TRBD2,CSVVASGEQFF,TGCAGCGTTGTGGCTAGCGGGGAGCAGTTCTTC
-,TRBJ2-5,16,TRBV29-1,TRBD1,CSVEEAWTGDLETQYF,TGCAGCGTTGAAGAAGCCTGGACAGGGGATTTAGAGACCCAGTACTTC
few,TRBJ2-7,16,TRBV11-2,TRBD1,CASSLKLDRGLHEQYF,TGTGCCAGCAGCTTAAAGCTGGACAGGGGACTCCACGAGCAGTACTTC
many,TRBJ2-1,15,TRBV27,-,CASSPLADSYNEQFF,TGTGCCAGCAGCCCGTTAGCGGACTCCTACAATGAGCAGTTCTTC
-,TRBJ2-7,13,TRBV29-1,-,CSVAQGSYYEQYF,TGCAGCGTCGCCCAGGGTTCTTACTACGAGCAGTACTTC
-,TRBJ2-3,15,TRBV6-2/TRBV6-3,TRBD2,CASKVGTSWTDTQYF,TGTGCCAGCAAAGTCGGGACTAGCTGGACAGATACGCAGTATTTT
few,TRBJ2-1,17,TRBV24-1,TRBD1,CATSETNGQGAYNEQFF,TGTGCCACCAGTGAGACTAATGGACAGGGCGCGTACAATGAGCAGTTCTTC
many,TRBJ2-2,19,TRBV14,-,CASSHPEGGPTRRTGELFF,TGTGCCAGCAGCCATCCCGAGGGGGGCCCGACTAGACGCACCGGGGAGCTGTTTTTT
-,TRBJ2-6,17,TRBV10-3,-,CAITPGQGISGANVLTF,TGTGCCATAACCCCCGGGCAGGGGATTTCTGGGGCCAACGTCCTGACTTTC
once,TRBJ2-7,15,TRBV27,-,CASSLAGPSLGEQYF,TGTGCCAGCAGTTTAGCCGGCCCCAGCCTGGGCGAGCAGTACTTC
-,TRBJ1-1,12,TRBV12-3/TRBV12-4,-,CASNRRFTEAFF,TGTGCCAGCAATAGGAGGTTCACTGAAGCTTTCTTT
many,TRBJ1-2,12,TRBV9,-,CASSVPGGRYTF,TGTGCCAGCAGCGTCCCTGGAGGGCGCTACACCTTC
many,TRBJ2-4,13,TRBV20-1,-,CSSHFAFKNIQYF,TGCAGTTCCCACTTCGCCTTCAAAAACATTCAGTACTTC
-,TRBJ2-3,14,TRBV9,-,CASSVEARADTQYF,TGTGCCAGCAGCGTAGAAGCGCGAGCGGATACGCAGTATTTT
few,TRBJ2-3,12,TRBV10-3,-,CAISGDSDTQYF,TGTGCCATCAGCGGGGATTCAGATACGCAGTATTTT
-,TRBJ2-5,13,TRBV7-9,-,CASIRTAQETQYF,TGTGCCAGCATAAGGACAGCCCAAGAGACCCAGTACTTC
-,TRBJ1-2,14,TRBV7-9,-,CASSLSSIGYGYTF,TGTGCCAGCAGCTTAAGTTCGATTGGGTATGGCTACACCTTC
many,TRBJ2-5,13,TRBV21-1,-,CASSLWPQETQYF,TGTGCCAGCAGCCTCTGGCCGCAAGAGACCCAGTACTTC
many,TRBJ1-6,17,TRBV5-1,-,CASSLTGTSSYNSPLHF,TGCGCCAGCAGCTTAACAGGGACAAGCTCCTATAATTCACCCCTCCACTTT
-,TRBJ2-1,17,TRBV4-3,TRBD2,CASSQFPLAGGNNEQFF,TGCGCCAGCAGCCAATTCCCGCTAGCGGGGGGTAACAATGAGCAGTTCTTC
many,TRBJ2-7,15,TRBV7-2,-,CASSLSPLTSYEQYF,TGTGCCAGCAGCTTATCCCCTCTCACTAGCTACGAGCAGTACTTC
few,TRBJ2-3,17,TRBV20-1,-,CSARDLMRGRGTDTQYF,TGCAGTGCTAGAGACCTAATGAGGGGTCGGGGGACAGATACGCAGTATTTT
many,TRBJ2-7,13,TRBV7-2,TRBD1,CASSQGAGYEQYF,TGTGCCAGCAGCCAGGGGGCGGGCTACGAGCAGTACTTC
few,TRBJ2-3,17,TRBV7-2,TRBD1,CASSPRGQGAGTDTQYF,TGTGCCAGCAGCCCAAGAGGACAGGGGGCAGGCACAGATACGCAGTATTTT
many,TRBJ2-7,11,TRBV20-1,-,CSAGSLYEQYF,TGCAGTGCGGGGAGTCTCTACGAGCAGTACTTC
many,TRBJ2-1,15,TRBV18,TRBD2,CASSLLAVSYNEQFF,TGTGCCAGCTCACTTCTAGCGGTCTCCTACAATGAGCAGTTCTTC
-,TRBJ1-1,14,TRBV4-1,TRBD1,CASSQERQGIESFF,TGCGCCAGCAGCCAAGAACGACAGGGGATCGAGTCTTTCTTT
many,TRBJ2-1,14,TRBV5-1,TRBD2,CASAGLADYNEQFF,TGCGCCAGCGCGGGACTAGCGGACTACAATGAGCAGTTCTTC
-,TRBJ2-7,13,TRBV20-1,-,CSAETRNSYEQYF,TGCAGTGCTGAGACCCGGAATAGTTACGAGCAGTACTTC
-,TRBJ2-1,12,TRBV27,-,CASSPTSGKEFF,TGTGCCAGCAGCCCAACCTCGGGAAAGGAGTTCTTC
-,TRBJ2-1,14,TRBV21-1,-,CASSKASSYNEQFF,TGTGCCAGCAGCAAAGCGAGCTCCTACAATGAGCAGTTCTTC
-,TRBJ2-7,13,TRBV30,-,CAWSWGAEYEQYF,TGTGCCTGGAGTTGGGGGGCCGAGTACGAGCAGTACTTC
many,TRBJ2-7,13,TRBV12-3/TRBV12-4,-,CASSLGRGSEQYF,TGTGCCAGCAGTTTGGGACGCGGGTCCGAGCAGTACTTC
-,TRBJ2-5,16,TRBV28,-,CASSPRQEKDQETQYF,TGTGCCAGCAGTCCCCGACAGGAAAAAGACCAAGAGACCCAGTACTTC
-,TRBJ2-7,15,TRBV5-3,-,CASGPEGGCSYEQYF,TGTGCCAGCGGCCCCGAGGGCGGCTGCTCCTACGAGCAGTACTTC